The table lists the clone carrying this TCR beta chain with many counts. Naive CD8 libraries used about 20,000 to 1,100,000 sorted cells and 10%, 30% or 50% RNA. With 9 bases removed from V and 1 base from J, the gap between germline ends came to 12 bases. Germline V gives CDR1 LNHDA, CDR2 SQIVND (reference sequence). The CDR3 totals 13 residues. The data were obtained in a study of molecular identifiers for immune sequencing clone quantification. Previously described methods and listed TCR primers produced bulk TCR libraries. TCRdb reprocessed the PCR reads via MiXCR and lists one record per CDR3 protein. The table records about 640,000 distinct CDR3 sequences, 15% to 20% of them present only once.

The TCR originated in a human donor in good health. Some libraries in this study had Jurkat cell RNA spiked in. The V gene is TRBV19, the J gene TRBJ1-1; perhaps TRBD1 as D (5 bases). Sample: naive CD8+ T cells from blood, with Jurkat cell RNA spiked in. The subset here: FACS-sorted CD8+CD4-CCR7+CD45RA+ naive T cells. CDR3 residues: CASNSGANTEAFF. The CDR3 region has the DNA TGTGCCAGCAATTCTGGGGCGAACACTGAAGCTTTCTTT. Filled out from reference TRBV19 and TRBJ1-1, the complete variable domain reads DGGITQSPKYLFRKEGQNVTLSCEQNLNHDAMYWYRQDPGQGLRLIYYSQIVNDFQKGDIAEGYSVSREKKESFPLTVTSAQKNPTAFYLCASNSGANTEAFFGQGTRLTVV.